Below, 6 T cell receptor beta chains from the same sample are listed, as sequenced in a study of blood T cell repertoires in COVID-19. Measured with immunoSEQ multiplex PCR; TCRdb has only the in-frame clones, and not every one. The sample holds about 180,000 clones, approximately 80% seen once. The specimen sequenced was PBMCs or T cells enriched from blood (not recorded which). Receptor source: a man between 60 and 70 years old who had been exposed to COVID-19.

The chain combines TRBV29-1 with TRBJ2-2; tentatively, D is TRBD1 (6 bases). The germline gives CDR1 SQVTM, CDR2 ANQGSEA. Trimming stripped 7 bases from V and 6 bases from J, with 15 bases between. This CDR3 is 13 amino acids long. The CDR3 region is CSARSRGAGELFF. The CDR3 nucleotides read TGCAGCGCCCGAAGCAGGGGCGCCGGGGAGCTGTTTTTT.

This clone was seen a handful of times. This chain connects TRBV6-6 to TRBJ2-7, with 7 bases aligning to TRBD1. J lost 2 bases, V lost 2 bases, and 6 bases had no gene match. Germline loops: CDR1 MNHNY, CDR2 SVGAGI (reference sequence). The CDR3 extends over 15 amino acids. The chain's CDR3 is CASSYPSRGTYEQYF. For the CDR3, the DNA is TGTGCCAGCAGTTACCCATCCAGGGGGACCTACGAGCAGTACTTC.

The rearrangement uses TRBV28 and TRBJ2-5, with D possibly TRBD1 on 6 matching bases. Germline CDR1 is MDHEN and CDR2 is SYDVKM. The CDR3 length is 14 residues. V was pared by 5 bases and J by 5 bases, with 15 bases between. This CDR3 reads CASSPGTYGETQYF. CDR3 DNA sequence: TGTGCCAGCAGTCCCGGGACATATGGGGAGACCCAGTACTTC.

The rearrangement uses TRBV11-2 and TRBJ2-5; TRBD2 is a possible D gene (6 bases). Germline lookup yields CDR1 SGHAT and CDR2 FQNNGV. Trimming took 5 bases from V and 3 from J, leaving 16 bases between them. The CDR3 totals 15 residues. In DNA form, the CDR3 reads TGTGCCAGCAGCCCCGGGACTCATAGGGAAGAGACCCAGTACTTC. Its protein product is CASSPGTHREETQYF.

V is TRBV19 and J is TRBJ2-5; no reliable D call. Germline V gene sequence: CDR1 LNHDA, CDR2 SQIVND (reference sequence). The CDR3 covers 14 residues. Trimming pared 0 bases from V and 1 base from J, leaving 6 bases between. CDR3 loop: CASSIDPVQETQYF. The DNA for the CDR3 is TGTGCCAGTAGTATAGACCCGGTCCAAGAGACCCAGTACTTC.

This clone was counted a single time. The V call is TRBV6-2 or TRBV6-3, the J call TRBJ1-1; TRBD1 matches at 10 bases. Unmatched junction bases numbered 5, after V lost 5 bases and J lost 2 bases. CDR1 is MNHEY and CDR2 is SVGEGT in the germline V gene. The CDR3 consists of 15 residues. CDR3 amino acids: CASSTGQGINTEAFF. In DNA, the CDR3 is TGTGCCAGCAGTACGGGACAGGGGATAAACACTGAAGCTTTCTTT.